The 8 T cell receptor beta chains presented below share a single source sample, sequenced in a study of shared clonotypes between healthy human individuals. CD8 cells classed as naive were CD45RO-negative and positively selected for CCR7, excluding terminally differentiated effector memory CD45RA+ cells. The protocol was immunoSEQ multiplex PCR, while the TCRdb copy is restricted to in-frame clones and leaves out a portion. There are fewer than 1 million clones in the sample; approximately 97% occur only once, and around 0.21% lies in the top ten. The sequencing input was naive CD8+ T cells sorted from blood. These receptors were collected from a man aged 30-40 years in good health.

This clone was observed a single time. This sample includes further DNA sequences coding for the same CDR3. CDR3 DNA: TGCGCCAGCAGCCAAGATGAGGGTAACACTGAAGCTTTCTTT. Amino acids: CASSQDEGNTEAFF. The rearrangement links TRBV4-1 to TRBJ1-1; the D is unclear. Trimming shortened V by 0 bases and J by 2 bases, and 7 bases separated the two germline ends. CDR1 is MGHRA and CDR2 is YSYEKL in the germline V gene. CDR3 length equals 14 residues.

This chain uses TRBV2 with TRBJ2-7; TRBD1 might be the D (5 bases). Between the trimmed V and J ends, which lost 2 bases and 3 bases, there was a span of 11 bases. Looked up from germline, CDR1 is SNHLY and CDR2 is FYNNEI. The CDR3 is made up of 14 amino acids. CDR3 sequence reads: CASSEMAGHYEQYF. The CDR3 region has the DNA TGTGCCAGCAGTGAAATGGCAGGACACTACGAGCAGTACTTC.

V and J are TRBV7-9 and TRBJ1-5; D ambiguous. Looked up from germline, CDR1 is SEHNR and CDR2 is FQNEAQ (reference sequence). The CDR3 consists of 13 residues. V gave up 8 bases and J gave up 0 bases, with 8 bases separating them. CDR3 DNA sequence: TGTGCCAGCCAATGGGCTAGCAATCAGCCCCAGCATTTT. This gives the protein CASQWASNQPQHF.

The chain recombines TRBV11-2 with TRBJ2-7, with 8 bases identical to TRBD2. This CDR3 contains 14 residues. V lost 4 bases to trimming and J lost 4 bases; unmatched junction nucleotides: 6. Germline V gene data show CDR1 as SGHAT and CDR2 as FQNNGV. The CDR3 is CASSYGTSRYEQYF. CDR3 nucleotides: TGTGCCAGCAGCTATGGGACTAGTCGTTACGAGCAGTACTTC.

This chain links TRBV29-1 with TRBJ2-2; 9 bases match TRBD1. This CDR3 has 16 amino acids. With V trimmed by 2 bases and J by 6 bases, 10 bases remained unmatched. Germline lookup yields CDR1 SQVTM and CDR2 ANQGSEA. CDR3 amino acids: CSVELLGQGLAGELFF. In DNA form, the CDR3 reads TGCAGCGTTGAATTACTAGGACAGGGGTTAGCCGGGGAGCTGTTTTTT.

V gene TRBV6-1 combines with J gene TRBJ1-3, with a possible D match to TRBD1 (6 bases). CDR1 is MNHNS, CDR2 SASEGT, per germline. This CDR3 comprises 15 residues. V lost 5 bases, J lost 0 bases, and 11 bases lay in between. In DNA form, the CDR3 reads TGTGCCAGCAGTTCAGGGGAACTCTCTGGAAACACCATATATTTT. This sequence encodes CASSSGELSGNTIYF.

This sequence joins TRBV28 and TRBJ2-6; possible D gene TRBD2, 5 bases. From germline, CDR1 is MDHEN and CDR2 SYDVKM. V was clipped by 10 bases and J by 0 bases, with 13 bases between them. The CDR3 has 15 amino acids. CDR3 sequence reads: CATPAEGSGANVLTF. The CDR3 coding sequence is TGTGCCACCCCTGCCGAGGGCTCTGGGGCCAACGTCCTGACTTTC.

The V gene is TRBV7-9, the J gene TRBJ2-5; perhaps TRBD2 as D (5 bases). This CDR3 region has 14 residues. The V end was cut by 3 bases, the J end by 5 bases, with 13 bases between. Germline V CDR1 and CDR2: SEHNR, FQNEAQ (reference sequence). CDR3 DNA: TGTGCCAGCAGCTTGAGGGTCGGGTTGGAGACCCAGTACTTC. Its protein is CASSLRVGLETQYF.